This T cell receptor (beta chain) is from a study of shared clonotypes between healthy human individuals (TCRdb year 2020). Some background on the complete study: The cohort comprised two women and three men aged 18 to 49 years. Per donor, leukapheresis produced somewhere between about 0.8 and 9 billion PBMCs. For each donor, CD4 naive and CD4 memory were each run on three plates, CD8 naive on two plates, and CD8 memory on one plate. The study deeply sequenced blood TCR repertoires of about 5 healthy adults to estimate repertoire size and the extent of clonotype sharing between individuals. Libraries were prepared and TCR repertoires were sequenced by different laboratories using diverse techniques, in order to increase sequencing depth and limit assay-specific biases.

What the work shows at the level of the full study, not this receptor alone: Based on pairwise subsampling, the degree of clonotype sharing among donors was expected to be affected by sequencing depth. Rarefaction of sorted-subset datasets indicated incomplete sequencing despite the large sequencing depth. The genetic and exposure-history diversity represented was limited by the small number of donors. Compared with non-shared clonotypes, the clonotypes found in all four sorted-subset donors had higher generation probabilities. About 4.5% of naive CD4, roughly 3.5% of naive CD8, approximately 2.2% of memory CD4, and less than 0.45% of memory CD8 clonotypes were shared across several donors. Sampling was limited to blood, and TCR repertoires in tissue likely differ from TCR repertoires in blood. Naive subsets generally had larger estimated clonotype richness than memory subsets.

The donors were healthy, HIV-negative adults with no recently reported acute infections or vaccinations. Only Caucasian adults living in Nashville, Tennessee, USA were represented among the donors. CD4+ T cells were enriched by magnetic negative selection; naive cells were then positively selected on CD45RA, and the negative fraction formed the memory subset. Blood was collected by leukapheresis, and PBMCs were isolated by Ficoll-Histopaque density gradient centrifugation and then cryopreserved in liquid nitrogen vapor phase. Analytical flow cytometry was used to check the purity and quantity of each magnetically sorted T cell population. Genomic DNA was isolated from each sorted fraction and quantified by UV absorbance on a Nanodrop 2000c. TCR CDR3 regions were amplified from genomic DNA by multiplex PCR using the deep immunoSEQ assay. Genomic DNA extracted from each cell subset was distributed evenly over all wells of several immunoSEQ 96-well plates, and each plate served as one replicate. For sorted subsets, around 200 ng genomic DNA, equal to tens of thousands of T cell genomes, was loaded into each replicate PCR. Purified libraries were quantified with a Qubit 3.0 fluorometer, sized on a Bioanalyzer 2100, and re-quantified with the KAPA Library Quantification kit. Every immunoSEQ 96-well plate was sequenced on a separate single-read 150-cycle Illumina NextSeq 550 flow cell. In the authors' own workflow: Because the immunoSEQ output included only junctional sequences and no quality scores, the filtering could not be the same as the filtering used for full-length reads. Sequences were annotated with PyIR, a Python wrapper for IgBLAST v1.9, and V/J genes and CDR3 were assigned using IMGT germline references. Reads were filtered out if the reads had weak V/J assignments (E-value above 1e-6), no CDR3, stop codons, out-of-frame junctions, or ambiguous translated residues. V3J clonotypes were defined as sequences sharing the same inferred V gene, J gene, and CDR3 amino acid sequence. Percentage overlap between repertoires was calculated by dividing the number of shared unique clonotypes by the size of the smaller repertoire. Richness of each repertoire was evaluated using RTK rarefaction, the Chao1 estimator, and Recon v2.1 estimates of unobserved clonotypes. For all TCRbeta clonotypes obtained by the gDNA method from four donors, generation probabilities were computed with OLGA. The clones in this table, taken by TCRdb from immuneACCESS, are in-frame only. Not every clone is retained; where verified, under half of the shortfall comes from an unresolved V gene, and the cause of the rest is unknown. V and J calls and clone size are as listed in that table; D and trimming were resolved from the DNA. The sample has millions of clones on record, about 95% of them singletons. About 0.13% of the sample goes to the ten largest clones.

Trimmed from V: 5 bases; trimmed from J: 2 bases; junction bases lacking a gene match: 8. CDR1 SNHLY and CDR2 FYNNEI were looked up in the germline V gene. From cysteine to phenylalanine, the CDR3 is 16 amino acids long. Of the read, only the CDR3 DNA is kept; its 48 bases are in frame from base 1. Details on this clone: This receptor's antigen is unknown. Base qualities were left out, and no much larger clone turns up one base away.

The specimen was naive CD4+ T cells sorted from blood. The sample's cell subset or site label is to be understood as: CD45RA+ positively selected. The TCR originated in a man younger than 35 in good health. This chain is built from TRBV2 and TRBJ1-3, with 8 junctional bases fitting TRBD1. The CDR3 region has the sequence CASSPQGQVAGNTIYF. The DNA is TGTGCCAGCAGTCCCCAGGGACAGGTGGCTGGAAACACCATATATTTT.